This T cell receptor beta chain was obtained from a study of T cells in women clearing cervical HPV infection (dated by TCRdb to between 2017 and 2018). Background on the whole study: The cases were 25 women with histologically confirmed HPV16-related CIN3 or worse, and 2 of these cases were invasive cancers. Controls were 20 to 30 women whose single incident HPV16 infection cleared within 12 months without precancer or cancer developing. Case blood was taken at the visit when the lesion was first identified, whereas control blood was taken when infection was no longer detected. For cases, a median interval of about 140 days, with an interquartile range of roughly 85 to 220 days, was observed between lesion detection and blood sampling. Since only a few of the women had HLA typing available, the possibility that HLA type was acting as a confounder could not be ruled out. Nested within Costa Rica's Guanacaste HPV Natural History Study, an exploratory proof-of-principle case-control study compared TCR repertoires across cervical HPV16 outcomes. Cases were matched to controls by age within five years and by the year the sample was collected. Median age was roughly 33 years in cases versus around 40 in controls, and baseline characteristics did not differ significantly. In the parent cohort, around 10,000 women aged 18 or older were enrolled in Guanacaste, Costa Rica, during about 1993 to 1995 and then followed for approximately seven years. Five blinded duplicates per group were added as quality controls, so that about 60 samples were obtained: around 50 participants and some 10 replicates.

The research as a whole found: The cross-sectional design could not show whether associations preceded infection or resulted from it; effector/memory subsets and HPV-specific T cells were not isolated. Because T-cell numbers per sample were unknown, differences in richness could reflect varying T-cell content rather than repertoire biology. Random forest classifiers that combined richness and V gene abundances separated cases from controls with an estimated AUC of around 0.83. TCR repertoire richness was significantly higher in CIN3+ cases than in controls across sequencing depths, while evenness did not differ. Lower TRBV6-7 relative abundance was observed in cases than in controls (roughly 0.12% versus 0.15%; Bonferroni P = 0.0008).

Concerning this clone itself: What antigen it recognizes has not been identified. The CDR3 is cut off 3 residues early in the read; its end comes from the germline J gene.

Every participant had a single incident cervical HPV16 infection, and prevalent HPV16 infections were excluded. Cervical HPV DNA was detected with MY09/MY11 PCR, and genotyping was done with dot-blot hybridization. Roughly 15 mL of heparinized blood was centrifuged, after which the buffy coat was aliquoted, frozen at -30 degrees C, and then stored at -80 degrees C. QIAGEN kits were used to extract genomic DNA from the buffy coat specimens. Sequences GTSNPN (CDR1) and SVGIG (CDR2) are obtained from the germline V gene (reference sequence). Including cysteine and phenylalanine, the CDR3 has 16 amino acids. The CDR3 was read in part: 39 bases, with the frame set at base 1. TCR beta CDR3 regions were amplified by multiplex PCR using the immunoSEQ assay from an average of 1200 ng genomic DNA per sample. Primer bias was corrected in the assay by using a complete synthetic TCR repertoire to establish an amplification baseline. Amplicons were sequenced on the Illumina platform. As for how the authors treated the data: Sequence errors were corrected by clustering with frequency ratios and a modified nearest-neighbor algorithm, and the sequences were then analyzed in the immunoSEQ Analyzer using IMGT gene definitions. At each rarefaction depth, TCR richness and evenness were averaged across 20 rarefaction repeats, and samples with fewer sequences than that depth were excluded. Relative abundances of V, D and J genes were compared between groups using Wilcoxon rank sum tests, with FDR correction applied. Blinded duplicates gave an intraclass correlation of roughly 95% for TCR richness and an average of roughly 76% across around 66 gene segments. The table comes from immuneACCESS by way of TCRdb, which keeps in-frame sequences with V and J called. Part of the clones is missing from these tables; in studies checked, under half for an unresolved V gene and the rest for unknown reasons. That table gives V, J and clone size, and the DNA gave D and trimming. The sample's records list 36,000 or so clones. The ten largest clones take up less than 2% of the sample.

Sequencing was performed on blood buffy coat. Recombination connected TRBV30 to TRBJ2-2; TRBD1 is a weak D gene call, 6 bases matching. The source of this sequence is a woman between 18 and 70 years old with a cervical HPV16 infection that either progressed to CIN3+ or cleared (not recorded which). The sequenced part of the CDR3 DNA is TGTGCCTGGAGTGTAGAGCCAGGGGCCCGTTATGAAAAG. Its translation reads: CAWSVEPGARYEK. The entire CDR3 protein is CAWSVEPGARYEKLFF.